The present entry profiles one T cell receptor (beta chain) with its context. Its matching antigen is unknown. TCRdb's copy holds only in-frame clones and misses some; the assay was immunoSEQ multiplex PCR. The sample holds around 100,000 clones, 88% seen once. The data were obtained in a study of T cell responses to AZD1222 COVID-19 vaccine. Study conclusions and caveats: Nearly half of the spike-specific TCRs reportedly recognize variant regions that carry no mutations. Most donors were white British and more were female, and clonal diversity was possibly underestimated. Distributed over spike, vaccine-associated CD4 TCRs predominated at 160-218 and 743-854.

Trimming removed 3 bases at V and 1 base at J, with 16 bases between. The CDR3 consists of 16 residues. Germline CDR1 and CDR2: GTSNPN and SVGIG (reference sequence). This specimen was peripheral blood, taken on day 0 of AZD1222 vaccination. V gene TRBV30 combines with J gene TRBJ2-4; possible D gene TRBD2, 6 bases. The clonotype originates from an adult in good health. CDR3 in amino acids: CAWRGSGLNAKNIQYF. Here the CDR3 DNA reads TGTGCCTGGAGGGGATCTGGACTAAATGCCAAAAACATTCAGTACTTC.